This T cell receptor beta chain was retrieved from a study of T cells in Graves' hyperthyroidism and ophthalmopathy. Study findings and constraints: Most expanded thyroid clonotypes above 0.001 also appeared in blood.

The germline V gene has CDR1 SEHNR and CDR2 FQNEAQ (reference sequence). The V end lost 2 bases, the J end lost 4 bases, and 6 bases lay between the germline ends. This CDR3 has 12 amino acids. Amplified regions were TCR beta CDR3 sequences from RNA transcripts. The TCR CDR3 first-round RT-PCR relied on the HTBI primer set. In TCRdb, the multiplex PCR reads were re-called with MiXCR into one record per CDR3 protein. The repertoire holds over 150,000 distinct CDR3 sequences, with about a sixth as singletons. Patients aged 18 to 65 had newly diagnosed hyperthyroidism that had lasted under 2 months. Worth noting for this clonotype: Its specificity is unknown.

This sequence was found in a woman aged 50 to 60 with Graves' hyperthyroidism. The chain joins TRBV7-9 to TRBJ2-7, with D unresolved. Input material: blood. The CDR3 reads CASSLNLYEQYF. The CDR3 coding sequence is TGTGCCAGCAGCTTAAATCTGTACGAGCAGTACTTC.